This TCR beta chain was found in a study of cytomegalovirus exposure and HLA in healthy donors. Study details: Most genotyped donors, 75% to 85% of roughly 400, had Caucasian-associated genetic ancestry.

Details on this clone: Antigen unknown.

PCR employed 60 Vbeta and 13 Jbeta primers. Profiled with immunoSEQ multiplex PCR; TCRdb holds only in-frame clones, not every one. The top ten clones hold under 5% of a sample with fewer than 100,000 clones, about 77% of them seen once. Study findings and constraints: The number of N-insertions in an Asian-associated ancestry cluster was reportedly below the approximately 700-donor mean in a later analysis. It was reportedly the case that the classifier diagnosed cytomegalovirus status with high specificity and sensitivity.

Germline V gene sequence: CDR1 SGHDN, CDR2 FVKESK. J lost 4 bases, V lost 0 bases, and 15 bases had no gene match. The CDR3 is 19 residues long. The sequence was obtained from a male donor in good health and CMV-seropositive. The chain uses TRBV14 and TRBJ2-7, with TRBD2 matching 10 bases. The sample taken for sequencing was PBMCs. The DNA for the CDR3 is TGTGCCAGCAGCCAAGAGCCGGAGACTAGCGGGCGTAAATATTACGAGCAGTACTTC. Translating it yields CASSQEPETSGRKYYEQYF.